The T cell receptor (beta chain) described here comes from a study of T cells in Graves' hyperthyroidism and ophthalmopathy. The germline V and J ends were trimmed by 2 bases and 5 bases, with 12 bases remaining between them. In germline, CDR1 is GTSNPN, CDR2 SVGIG (reference sequence). This CDR3 spans 13 amino acids. This clonotype showed up many times. Regions amplified from RNA transcripts were the TCR beta CDR3 regions. Carried out on the TCR CDR3, a first-round RT-PCR used the HTBI primer set. TCRdb re-called the multiplex PCR reads with MiXCR, one entry per CDR3 protein. The sample carries roughly 420,000 distinct CDR3 sequences, about 15% recorded once. Patients aged 18 to 65 with hyperthyroidism were newly diagnosed, with duration under 2 months. A patient was excluded if there was uncontrolled infection, other autoimmune disease, pregnancy or lactation. The PBMCs were sourced from fresh peripheral blood (around 10 ml).

This receptor was taken from a woman aged 18-29 years with Graves' hyperthyroidism. Sequenced material: blood. The V and J genes are TRBV30 and TRBJ1-2; no reliable D call. The CDR3 sequence: CAWSMSSAYGYTF. In DNA form, the CDR3 reads TGTGCCTGGAGTATGAGTTCGGCGTATGGCTACACCTTC.